These T cell receptor beta chains were read from a single sample in a study of blood T cells in healthy people across ages. TCRdb itself ran the 5' RACE reads through MiXCR, one entry per CDR3 protein. The data show over 600,000 distinct CDR3 sequences, 35% to 50% seen once. Sequencing used blood. The source is a man older than 75 in good health. The CDR3 runs from the conserved cysteine through the conserved F or W. The D gene is left open where the match is weak. Size tells how often a clone was seen (once, few, many) or the class of an expanded clone, and some rows leave it out.

cdr3_nt cdr3_aa v_call d_call j_call clone_size
TGCAGTGCTAGCCTGGCTAGCGGGAGTCAGACAGATACGCAGTATTTT CSASLASGSQTDTQYF TRBV20-1 TRBD2 TRBJ2-3 .
TGTGCCAGCAGCTTAGATAGGGAGGGGCACATTCAGTACTTC CASSLDREGHIQYF TRBV11-2 TRBD2 TRBJ2-4 once
TGCAGTGCTAGTGCGTTGGGGACAGGGTCTTCACCCCTCCACTTT CSASALGTGSSPLHF TRBV20-1 TRBD1 TRBJ1-6 few
TGTGCCAGCAGTGTTCGGGACACGAACAACTACGAGCAGTACTTC CASSVRDTNNYEQYF TRBV25-1 . TRBJ2-7 many
TGTGCCAGCAGTCCGACCGGACAGCGACCCTACGAGCAGTACTTC CASSPTGQRPYEQYF TRBV12-3/TRBV12-4 . TRBJ2-7 .
TGTGCCAGCAGCTCGGTAGTAGATACGCAGTATTTT CASSSVVDTQYF TRBV7-9 . TRBJ2-3 once
TGCAGCGCTGAGGGGACAGCCCATGGCTACACCTTC CSAEGTAHGYTF TRBV29-1 TRBD1 TRBJ1-2 .
TGTGCCAGCAGCCTCGTCGGGGGCAGTGAAGCTTTCTTT CASSLVGGSEAFF TRBV12-3/TRBV12-4 . TRBJ1-1 .
TGCAGCGTTCTACCGGGAGGGTTTGACGAGCAGTACTTC CSVLPGGFDEQYF TRBV29-1 TRBD2 TRBJ2-7 many
TGTGCCAGCAGTGCTAGACAAAGCACAGATACGCAGTATTTT CASSARQSTDTQYF TRBV2 . TRBJ2-3 few
TGCAGCGTTGCTCTATCCTACAATGAGCAGTTCTTC CSVALSYNEQFF TRBV29-1 . TRBJ2-1 .
TGTGCCAGCAGTTTATTACCGTCTAGCGGGAGGGCTGGGCAGTTCTTC CASSLLPSSGRAGQFF TRBV28 TRBD2 TRBJ2-1 .
TGTGCCAGCGCAGGGGTTTCCTATAATTCACCCCTCCACTTT CASAGVSYNSPLHF TRBV28 . TRBJ1-6 .
TGCAGCATCCGGACCCTCACAGAAAACTATGGCTACACCTTC CSIRTLTENYGYTF TRBV29-1 . TRBJ1-2 .
TGCAGTGCTAGTCGTGCCCTACCCTACGAGCAGTACTTC CSASRALPYEQYF TRBV20-1 . TRBJ2-7 .
TGTGCCAGCAGTCCAAGTAAAGAGACCCAGTACTTC CASSPSKETQYF TRBV6-6 . TRBJ2-5 many
TGTGCCAGTGCCTCCGGGGAACTCTCCTACGAGCAGTACTTC CASASGELSYEQYF TRBV19 . TRBJ2-7 .
TGTGCAAAACCCAGGGAGCGGGACACAGATACGCAGTATTTT CAKPRERDTDTQYF TRBV12-3/TRBV12-4 TRBD2 TRBJ2-3 few
TGTGCCAGCAGCTCTAGACAGGGTTTGGAAGAAAAACTGTTTTTT CASSSRQGLEEKLFF TRBV7-9 TRBD1 TRBJ1-4 once
TGCAGTGCTAGAGTAGGGTTAGCGGGAGTCGGGGAGCTGTTTTTT CSARVGLAGVGELFF TRBV20-1 TRBD2 TRBJ2-2 .
TGTGCCAGCAGCGTCAACAGGGTGCGGAAGACTGTAGCTTTCTTT CASSVNRVRKTVAFF TRBV7-8 . TRBJ1-1 .
TGTGCCAGCGGGGGGGACGGACACTATGGCTACACCTTC CASGGDGHYGYTF TRBV2 . TRBJ1-2 .
TGCAGTCACAAAGGACAGAGGGAAAAGACCCAGTACTTC CSHKGQREKTQYF TRBV20-1 . TRBJ2-5 .
TGTGCCACTCCGACCTTCAGAAAAAACATTCAGTACTTC CATPTFRKNIQYF TRBV27 . TRBJ2-4 .
TGCAGCGTTGAAGGACCGGGACTAGTTGATACGCAGTATTTT CSVEGPGLVDTQYF TRBV29-1 TRBD2 TRBJ2-3 .
TGCAGCGTAGCCATAGCGGGAGAAGAGACCCAGTACTTC CSVAIAGEETQYF TRBV29-1 TRBD2 TRBJ2-5 many
TGTGCCAGCAGCGTAGCTGGGATCTCTGGGGCCAACGTCCTGACTTTC CASSVAGISGANVLTF TRBV9 . TRBJ2-6 .
TGCAGTGCTAGAGATGGGCGGGGGGGGATCCATCAGCCCCAGCATTTT CSARDGRGGIHQPQHF TRBV20-1 . TRBJ1-5 few
TGTGCCAGCAGTTACGGGAGAAGCGGAAGAGAGACCCAGTACTTC CASSYGRSGRETQYF TRBV6-6 . TRBJ2-5 few
TGTGCCAGCAGCTTAGGACTAGCGGGAGAAGCGGGTGAGCAGTTCTTC CASSLGLAGEAGEQFF TRBV11-2 TRBD2 TRBJ2-1 once
TGTGCCAGCAGCTTGGCCTTGGGACAGGGGTTGGGCACTGAAGCTTTCTTT CASSLALGQGLGTEAFF TRBV5-5 TRBD1 TRBJ1-1 .
TGTGCCAGCAGTTCCCTCGGGACAGGTCAACCCTACGAGCAGTACTTC CASSSLGTGQPYEQYF TRBV27 TRBD1 TRBJ2-7 .
TGCAGCGTTCCTGGGACGTATGAAGGGAATGAGCAGTACTTC CSVPGTYEGNEQYF TRBV29-1 . TRBJ2-7 .
TGTGCCAGCAGCGTAGGGGATGGGGATTGGTCCTACGAGCAGTACTTC CASSVGDGDWSYEQYF TRBV9 . TRBJ2-7 .
TGTGTCATCAGTGACCCTGACCGATCAGAGGCCTACAATGAGCAGTTCTTC CVISDPDRSEAYNEQFF TRBV10-3 . TRBJ2-1 .
TGTGCCAGCAGCCAAGTAAATAGCGGAGAAGAGACCCAGTACTTC CASSQVNSGEETQYF TRBV3-1 . TRBJ2-5 few
TGCGCCAGCAGCTTGAGTTTCCAAGGGGGTGAGCAGTACTTC CASSLSFQGGEQYF TRBV5-1 . TRBJ2-7 few
TGTGCCTGGAGCCCGGGGAGGAGGGAGACCCAGTACTTC CAWSPGRRETQYF TRBV30 . TRBJ2-5 .
TGCAGTGCTAGCGGGCCTTCCTACGAGCAGTACTTC CSASGPSYEQYF TRBV20-1 . TRBJ2-7 many
TGTGCCAGCAGAAATAACCCGGGACAGGGAGACTATGGCTACACCTTC CASRNNPGQGDYGYTF TRBV6-6 TRBD1 TRBJ1-2 .
TGTGCCAGCGGTGACGCCGGGACAGGGGGTCAGCCCCAGCATTTT CASGDAGTGGQPQHF TRBV28 TRBD1 TRBJ1-5 .